The 26 T cell receptor beta chains listed next were all sequenced from one sample in a study of cytomegalovirus exposure and HLA in healthy donors. PCR employed 60 Vbeta and 13 Jbeta primers. Measured with immunoSEQ multiplex PCR; TCRdb has only the in-frame clones, and not every one. The table for this sample gives 100,000 to 150,000 clones. Sequencing was carried out using PBMCs. Receptor source: a man aged 18 to 30 in good health and CMV-seronegative.

The rearrangement joins TRBV6-5 to TRBJ1-2; D may be TRBD1 (6 bases). Germline loops: CDR1 MNHEY, CDR2 SVGAGI. V was cut by 0 bases and J by 4 bases, with 15 bases left in between. The CDR3 is 16 amino acids. The CDR3 coding sequence is TGTGCCAGCAGTTACTCGGACAGTCGGCGACTCTATGGCTACACCTTC. Encoded protein: CASSYSDSRRLYGYTF.

The rearrangement links TRBV5-1 to TRBJ2-7, with TRBD2 matching 12 bases. The germline V gene encodes CDR1 SGHRS and CDR2 YFSETQ. The CDR3 sequence is 14 residues long. Losses at the gene ends were 5 bases for V and 4 bases for J; bases not matched to a gene: 4. CDR3 amino acids: CASSQTSGSYEQYF. The DNA of the CDR3 is TGCGCCAGCAGTCAGACTAGCGGGAGTTACGAGCAGTACTTC.

The chain links TRBV5-1 to TRBJ2-5, with a tentative D call TRBD1 (6 bases). Germline V gives CDR1 SGHRS, CDR2 YFSETQ. Trimming took off 4 bases at V and 1 base at J, with 17 bases between the two ends. This CDR3 spans 16 amino acids. CDR3 in DNA: TGCGCCAGCAGCGTTTTCTCCTCAGGGGCCCAAGAGACCCAGTACTTC. This sequence encodes CASSVFSSGAQETQYF.

This chain uses TRBV19 with TRBJ2-7; 7 positions agree with TRBD2. The CDR3 length is 13 residues. V dropped 4 bases and J dropped 6; count of bases not matched to a gene: 6. Per germline, CDR1 LNHDA and CDR2 SQIVND (reference sequence). This CDR3 reads CASSTAGPGEQYF. In nucleotides, the CDR3 is TGTGCCAGTAGTACAGCGGGGCCCGGCGAGCAGTACTTC.

The rearrangement links TRBV5-1 to TRBJ2-3; possible D gene TRBD1, 6 bases. V shed 1 base and J shed 3 bases, with 15 bases lying between them. This CDR3 region has 16 residues. CDR1 is SGHRS and CDR2 is YFSETQ in the germline V gene. CDR3 residues: CASSLMGRGVTDTQYF. The CDR3 coding sequence is TGCGCCAGCAGCTTGATGGGCAGGGGAGTTACAGATACGCAGTATTTT.

The gene calls are TRBV19 and TRBJ2-1; 8 bases fit TRBD1. Germline V gene sequence: CDR1 LNHDA, CDR2 SQIVND (reference sequence). After removal of 7 bases from V and 8 bases from J, the junction contained 7 bases not matched to a gene. This CDR3 is built from 13 residues. CDR3 in amino acids: CASNGQGGDEQFF. For the CDR3, the DNA is TGTGCCAGTAATGGACAGGGTGGGGATGAGCAGTTCTTC.

As DNA, the CDR3 is TGTGCCAGCAGCCTAGGGACAGGGATAGTTAACTATGGCTACACCTTC. This gives the protein CASSLGTGIVNYGYTF. The chain links TRBV7-3 to TRBJ1-2, with 9 bases identical to TRBD1. Germline V lookup: CDR1 SGHTA, CDR2 FQGTGA. Trimming cost V 5 bases and J 1 base; bases outside gene matches: 8. The CDR3 spans 16 residues. Looking up the rest from reference TRBV7-3 and TRBJ1-2 gives the full variable domain: GAGVSQTPSNKVTEKGKYVELRCDPISGHTALYWYRQSLGQGPEFLIYFQGTGAADDSGLPNDRFFAVRPEGSVSTLKIQRTERGDSAVYLCASSLGTGIVNYGYTFGSGTRLTVV.

The CDR3 protein is CASSGKLALHF. The CDR3 DNA reads as TGTGCCAGCAGTGGAAAATTAGCCCTCCACTTT. The V and J genes are TRBV25-1 and TRBJ1-6; no firm D call. Trimming took 4 bases from V and 14 from J, leaving 9 bases between them. The germline V gene encodes CDR1 MGHDK and CDR2 SYGVNS. The CDR3 runs to 11 residues.

The chain is built from TRBV6-5 and TRBJ1-2, with 12 bases lining up with TRBD1. CDR3 size: 16 residues. Trimming cost V 4 bases and J 4 bases; bases outside gene matches: 7. Germline CDR1 reads MNHEY; CDR2 reads SVGAGI. CDR3 nucleotides: TGTGCCAGCAGTTCGGGACAGGGGGCGACGGGCTATGGCTACACCTTC. Protein sequence: CASSSGQGATGYGYTF.

This chain connects TRBV28 to TRBJ1-5; D is unclear. Per germline, CDR1 MDHEN and CDR2 SYDVKM. V lost 6 bases and J lost 2, with 11 bases in between. The CDR3 is 14 amino acids. The CDR3 loop reads CASSRGGRNQPQHF. CDR3 coding DNA: TGTGCCAGCAGCCGGGGAGGCCGCAATCAGCCCCAGCATTTT.

The rearrangement uses TRBV28 and TRBJ1-1; no definite D call. Germline V gives CDR1 MDHEN, CDR2 SYDVKM. The CDR3 sequence is 14 residues long. Trimming pared 6 bases from V and 0 bases from J, leaving 11 bases between. The CDR3 region is CASRDSSLNTEAFF. The CDR3 region has the DNA TGTGCCAGCAGGGACTCAAGCTTGAACACTGAAGCTTTCTTT.

This chain joins TRBV5-6 and TRBJ1-1; no firm D call. CDR1 SGHDT and CDR2 YYEEEE come from the germline V gene. The CDR3 runs to 15 residues. The germline V and J ends were trimmed by 4 bases and 4 bases, with 17 bases remaining between them. This CDR3 reads CASSPFSPRGTEAFF. CDR3 nucleotide sequence: TGTGCCAGCAGCCCCTTTAGCCCTCGAGGCACTGAAGCTTTCTTT.

This CDR3 reads CASSGHITF. Here the CDR3 DNA reads TGTGCCAGCTCAGGGCATATCACCTTC. This chain uses TRBV18 with TRBJ1-2; D gene ambiguous. Germline CDR1 is KGHSH and CDR2 is LQKENI. This CDR3 has 9 residues. V lost 5 bases and J lost 13, with 8 bases in between.

The V and J genes are TRBV4-1 and TRBJ1-1, with 7 positions matching TRBD1. Trimming removed 0 bases from V and 3 bases from J; junction bases left unmatched: 4. Germline-derived CDR1 and CDR2 are MGHRA and YSYEKL. The CDR3 spans 15 residues. The CDR3 region is CASSQDGTVDTEAFF. In DNA, the CDR3 is TGCGCCAGCAGCCAAGATGGGACAGTCGACACTGAAGCTTTCTTT.

This chain connects TRBV27 to TRBJ1-1; a possible D gene is TRBD1 (6 bases). This CDR3 is 13 amino acids long. CDR1 and CDR2 from the germline V gene are MNHEY and SMNVEV (reference sequence). V was shortened by 0 bases and J by 11 bases, with 13 bases between the two germline ends. This CDR3 reads CASSLSPGAGAFF. CDR3 DNA sequence: TGTGCCAGCAGTTTATCACCAGGGGCAGGGGCTTTCTTT.

The chain combines TRBV29-1 with TRBJ2-2; no firm D call. The CDR3 loop spans 13 amino acids. The V gene's germline CDR1 is SQVTM and CDR2 ANQGSEA. With 2 bases removed from V and 0 bases from J, the gap between germline ends came to 4 bases. The CDR3 DNA is TGCAGCGTTGAACCTCCGAACACCGGGGAGCTGTTTTTT. It is translated as CSVEPPNTGELFF.

The chain uses TRBV30 and TRBJ1-2, with D perhaps matching TRBD1 (5 bases). V lost 0 bases, J lost 12 bases, and 17 bases lay in between. The germline V gene encodes CDR1 GTSNPN and CDR2 SVGIG (reference sequence). The CDR3 loop spans 13 amino acids. CDR3 residues: CAWSVNPPRQNTF. The DNA of the CDR3 is TGTGCCTGGAGTGTAAATCCCCCCCGACAGAACACCTTC.

The V call is TRBV25-1, the J call TRBJ2-6; no firm D call. The CDR3 is 14 residues long. Trimming pared 9 bases from V and 0 bases from J, leaving 9 bases between. Per germline, CDR1 MGHDK and CDR2 SYGVNS. The CDR3: CASEPRSGANVLTF. The CDR3 nucleotides are TGTGCCAGTGAACCGCGCTCTGGGGCCAACGTCCTGACTTTC.

The chain is built from TRBV10-3 and TRBJ2-1; weak D call: TRBD2 (5 bases). The length of the CDR3 is 12 residues. Germline loops: CDR1 ENHRY, CDR2 SYGVKD. The ends were cut back, 4 bases at V and 10 bases at J, with 11 bases in the middle. This CDR3 is CAISGRDSEQFF. CDR3 DNA: TGTGCCATCAGTGGACGGGATTCAGAGCAGTTCTTC.

The chain links TRBV7-8 to TRBJ2-7, with D possibly matching TRBD1 (7 bases). The germline gives CDR1 SGHVS, CDR2 FQNEAQ. This CDR3 is built from 13 residues. Trimming pared 1 base from V and 5 bases from J, leaving 9 bases between. Here the CDR3 DNA reads TGTGCCAGCAGCTTAGGCAGGGGGGACGAGCAGTACTTC. Encoded protein: CASSLGRGDEQYF.

The chain links TRBV15 to TRBJ2-1; 7 bases are shared with TRBD1. CDR3 length: 15 residues. V lost 0 bases, J lost 12 bases, and 11 bases stayed unmatched. The germline gives CDR1 LNHNV, CDR2 YYDKDF (reference sequence). The CDR3 region is CATSRDRDRAGGQFF. DNA of the CDR3: TGTGCCACCAGCAGAGATCGAGACAGGGCAGGGGGGCAGTTCTTC.

The chain combines TRBV4-1 with TRBJ2-7; D possibly corresponds to TRBD2 (6 bases). From germline, CDR1 is MGHRA and CDR2 YSYEKL. The CDR3 contains 18 residues. The germline V and J ends were trimmed by 4 bases and 3 bases, with 25 bases remaining between them. The CDR3 sequence is CASSRDTTGGIGFYEQYF. CDR3 sequence (DNA): TGCGCCAGCAGCCGAGACACTACAGGAGGGATTGGGTTCTACGAGCAGTACTTC.

The chain is built from TRBV30 and TRBJ2-2; weak D call: TRBD2 (5 bases). With 5 bases removed from V and 5 bases from J, the gap between germline ends came to 15 bases. Germline lookup yields CDR1 GTSNPN and CDR2 SVGIG (reference sequence). CDR3 length: 14 amino acids. The CDR3 DNA sequence: TGTGCCTGGGTCAGGTCTCCGGGGACCGGGGAGCTGTTTTTT. It encodes CAWVRSPGTGELFF.

The rearrangement uses TRBV6-5 and TRBJ2-5, with 8 bases lining up with TRBD2. The J call is doubtful: the DNA matches TRBJ2-7 better. This CDR3 is 16 amino acids long. CDR1 is MNHEY, CDR2 SVGAGI, per germline. CDR3 loop: CASSYSGAAPGYEQYF. Here the CDR3 DNA reads TGTGCCAGCAGTTATAGCGGGGCAGCGCCCGGCTACGAGCAGTACTTC.

The rearrangement joins TRBV5-1 to TRBJ1-1; D might be TRBD1 (5 bases). V was cut by 2 bases and J by 6 bases, with 14 bases left in between. Germline assignment: CDR1 SGHRS and CDR2 YFSETQ. The CDR3 is 14 amino acids. This CDR3 reads CASSFGGEYPEAFF. Here the CDR3 DNA reads TGCGCCAGCAGCTTTGGGGGGGAATACCCTGAAGCTTTCTTT.

V is TRBV27 and J is TRBJ2-3; D possibly corresponds to TRBD1 (5 bases). The CDR3 consists of 17 residues. Trimming took off 3 bases at V and 0 bases at J, with 16 bases between the two ends. The germline V gene has CDR1 MNHEY and CDR2 SMNVEV (reference sequence). The CDR3 here is CASSFRPGQPSTDTQYF. The DNA for the CDR3 is TGTGCCAGCAGTTTCAGACCAGGACAACCTAGCACAGATACGCAGTATTTT.